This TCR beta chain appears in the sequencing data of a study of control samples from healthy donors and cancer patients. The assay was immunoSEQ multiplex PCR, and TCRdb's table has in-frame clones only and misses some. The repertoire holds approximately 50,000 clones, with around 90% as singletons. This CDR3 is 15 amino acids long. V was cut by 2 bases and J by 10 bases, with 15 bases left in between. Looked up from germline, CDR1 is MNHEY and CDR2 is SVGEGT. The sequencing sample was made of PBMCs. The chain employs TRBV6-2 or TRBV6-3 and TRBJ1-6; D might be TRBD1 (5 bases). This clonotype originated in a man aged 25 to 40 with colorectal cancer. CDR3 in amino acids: CASSYDGRESSPLHF. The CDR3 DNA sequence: TGTGCCAGCAGTTACGACGGCAGGGAAAGCTCACCCCTCCACTTT.